The TCR beta chain under discussion was sequenced for a study of CD4 and CD8 cells across lung adenocarcinoma regions. Samples came from patients with localized non-small cell lung adenocarcinoma. Germline V gene lookup returns CDR1 WSHSY and CDR2 SAAADI. The CDR3 is made up of 13 amino acids. The J segment lost 4 bases and the V segment lost 10 bases, leaving 8 bases of the junction unmatched. TCRdb reprocessed the PCR reads via MiXCR and lists one record per CDR3 protein. This table has about 11,000 distinct CDR3 sequences, approximately 58% appearing once. The receptor comes from a male donor with lung adenocarcinoma. The CD4 and CD8 labels of this study may be unreliable. The sequenced sample consisted of CD8+ T cells from the margin of a lung tumor. This chain connects TRBV10-2 to TRBJ2-5, with 8 bases that match TRBD2. The CDR3 loop is CATGSGRGETQYF. The CDR3 DNA follows: TGCGCCACGGGCAGCGGGAGAGGAGAGACCCAGTACTTC.